This T cell receptor beta chain stems from a study of T cell responses to AZD1222 COVID-19 vaccine. Between the trimmed V and J ends, which lost 4 bases and 3 bases, there was a span of 8 bases. The V gene's germline CDR1 is SGHTS and CDR2 YDEGEE. The CDR3 length is 12 residues. Profiling relied on immunoSEQ multiplex PCR, and the TCRdb table lists in-frame clones only, not all of them. The data hold around 160,000 clones, with 85% to 95% observed a single time. The TCR sequence derives from an adult in good health. The chain recombines TRBV5-8 with TRBJ2-7; D unresolved. The source material was peripheral blood, sampled on day 0 of MenACWY control vaccination. The CDR3: CASSPQHYEQYF. CDR3 sequence (DNA): TGTGCCAGCAGCCCGCAGCACTACGAGCAGTACTTC.